This T cell receptor beta chain emerged from a study of Ad26.COV2.S vaccination and SARS-CoV-2 variants. Study background: Once, or twice with 56 days between doses, Ad26.COV2.S was given intramuscularly. Findings of the study overall: Vaccine recipients posted higher spike-specific TCR breadth than their placebo counterparts.

The V gene lost 1 base and the J gene lost 6 bases, with 13 bases spanning the gap. From germline, CDR1 is SEHNR and CDR2 FQNEAQ (reference sequence). CDR3 length equals 15 residues. Generated by immunoSEQ multiplex PCR, the TCRdb table keeps only in-frame clones and is missing some. This sample has fewer than 500,000 clones, with around 91% found just once. As for treatment: over 15 received Ad26.COV2.S at low or high dose, single or two shots; about 5 received placebo; per-sample allocation not given. After the first vaccine or placebo injection, samples were drawn on day 63. On this clone itself: Its antigen is currently unknown.

The sequence was obtained from a person aged 18-65 years who received the Ad26.COV2.S COVID-19 vaccine or a placebo. The material was peripheral blood, obtained in a trial of Ad26.COV2.S vaccine versus placebo. The rearrangement joins TRBV7-9 to TRBJ1-3; D is undetermined. The CDR3 nucleotides are TGTGCCAGCAGCTTAGGTGGCCCGGCGGCAAACACCATATATTTT. Its translation: CASSLGGPAANTIYF.